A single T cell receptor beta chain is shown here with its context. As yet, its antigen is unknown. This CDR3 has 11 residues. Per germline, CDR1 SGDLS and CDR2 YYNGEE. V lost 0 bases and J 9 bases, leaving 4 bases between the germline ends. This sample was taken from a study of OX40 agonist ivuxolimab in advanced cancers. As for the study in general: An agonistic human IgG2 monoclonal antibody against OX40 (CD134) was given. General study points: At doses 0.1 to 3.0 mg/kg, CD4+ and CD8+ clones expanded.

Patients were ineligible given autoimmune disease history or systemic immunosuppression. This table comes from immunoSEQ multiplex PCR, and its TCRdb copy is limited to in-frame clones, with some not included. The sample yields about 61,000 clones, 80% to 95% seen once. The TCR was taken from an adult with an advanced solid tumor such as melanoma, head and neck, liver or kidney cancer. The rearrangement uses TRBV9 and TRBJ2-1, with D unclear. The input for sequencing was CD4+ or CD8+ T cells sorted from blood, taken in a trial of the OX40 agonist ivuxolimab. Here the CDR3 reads CASSVGGEQFF. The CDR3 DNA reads TGTGCCAGCAGCGTAGGGGGTGAGCAGTTCTTC.